What follows is one T cell receptor beta chain and its context. This specimen comes from a study of control samples from healthy donors and cancer patients. Trimming took 2 bases from V and 5 from J, leaving 16 bases between them. This CDR3 has 15 amino acids. The germline V gene encodes CDR1 WSHSY and CDR2 SAAADI. TCRdb's copy holds only in-frame clones and misses some; the assay was immunoSEQ multiplex PCR. The table shows about 59,000 clones, with roughly 90% occurring only once. This TCR was recovered from a man in his forties with colorectal cancer. The sequenced sample consisted of PBMCs. The V and J genes are TRBV10-2 and TRBJ2-7, with D perhaps TRBD2 (6 bases). CDR3 DNA: TGCGCCAGCAGTGAGAGCCCGGGGCGCGGGGACGAGCAGTACTTC. Its translation is CASSESPGRGDEQYF.